Shown below are 26 T cell receptor beta chains from a single sample sequenced in a study of spatial heterogeneity in lung cancer. Noted time point: sample taken at primary tumor resection. Without sorting, whole RNA was sequenced from tumor, nontumor lung or frozen PBMC. TCRdb passed the 5' RACE reads through MiXCR, listing each CDR3 protein once. The sample lists roughly 28,000 distinct CDR3 sequences; 8.4% were seen once. The sequencing used PBMCs, collected at surgery. These receptors all come from a female donor with early-stage non-small cell lung cancer.

This clonotype rates as medium-sized. The chain recombines TRBV12-3 or TRBV12-4 with TRBJ1-1, with D uncertain. CDR3 size: 14 residues. V was clipped by 3 bases and J by 1 base, with 9 bases between them. The CDR3 region has the DNA TGTGCCAGCAGTTTCGGGCTTTCGAACACTGAAGCTTTCTTT. It encodes CASSFGLSNTEAFF.

The genes are TRBV7-9 and TRBJ1-4; D unresolved. Germline V gene lookup returns CDR1 SEHNR and CDR2 FQNEAQ (reference sequence). V lost 2 bases to trimming and J lost 0 bases, with 7 bases between them. The CDR3 sequence is 15 residues long. The CDR3 DNA follows: TGTGCCAGCAGCTTACCGGGATCAACTAATGAAAAACTGTTTTTT. Encoded protein: CASSLPGSTNEKLFF.

This clonotype was seen ten or more times. The chain carries TRBV7-9 and TRBJ1-1; the match to TRBD1 covers 9 bases. Germline V gene lookup returns CDR1 SEHNR and CDR2 FQNEAQ (reference sequence). The J segment lost 4 bases and the V segment lost 3 bases, leaving 3 bases of the junction unmatched. This CDR3 region has 14 residues. CDR3 nucleotides: TGTGCCAGCAGCTTTGGGACAGGGTTCACTGAAGCTTTCTTT. This codes for CASSFGTGFTEAFF.

This clonotype has ten or more counts. The V call is TRBV3-1, the J call TRBJ2-4; D is perhaps TRBD2 (6 bases). Trimming pared 3 bases from V and 6 bases from J, leaving 15 bases between. The length of the CDR3 is 15 residues. Germline CDR1 is LGHDT and CDR2 is YNNKEL (reference sequence). CDR3 sequence reads: CASSQGLSGPNIQYF. CDR3 nucleotides: TGTGCCAGCAGCCAGGGACTTTCTGGTCCAAACATTCAGTACTTC.

This clonotype was detected many times. The rearrangement links TRBV4-2 to TRBJ2-3, with D perhaps matching TRBD2 (5 bases). Germline V gene sequence: CDR1 LGHNA, CDR2 YNFKEQ. The CDR3 is 15 amino acids. V lost 6 bases and J lost 3, with 16 bases in between. CDR3 sequence (DNA): TGTGCCAGCAGGCTCAACCGGGGTGGGACAGATACGCAGTATTTT. It is translated as CASRLNRGGTDTQYF.

This clonotype was seen many times. The V and J genes are TRBV7-3 and TRBJ2-1; 9 bases line up with TRBD2. CDR1 is SGHTA and CDR2 is FQGTGA in the germline V gene. With 5 bases clipped from V and 3 bases from J, the junction kept 11 bases outside the gene matches. The CDR3 runs 17 residues. CDR3 bases: TGTGCCAGCAGCGCACCGGCGGGAGGGAGTCTCTACAATGAGCAGTTCTTC. Its protein product is CASSAPAGGSLYNEQFF.

This chain joins TRBV12-3 or TRBV12-4 and TRBJ1-5; TRBD1 might be the D (6 bases). The CDR3 sequence is 18 residues long. V gave up 5 bases and J gave up 0 bases, with 20 bases separating them. In DNA, the CDR3 is TGTGCCAGCAGTCCAGGGACACTGGGAAGTTATAGCAATCAGCCCCAGCATTTT. Its translation is CASSPGTLGSYSNQPQHF.

A few counts support this clonotype. The chain is built from TRBV24-1 and TRBJ1-2, with D possibly TRBD1 on 5 matching bases. The CDR3 is 15 amino acids. V lost 3 bases, J lost 2 bases, and 12 bases lay in between. CDR1 is KGHDR and CDR2 is SFDVKD in the germline V gene. The CDR3 here is CATSDVGQGNYGYTF. Written as DNA, the CDR3 is TGTGCCACCAGTGATGTCGGACAAGGCAACTATGGCTACACCTTC.

This clonotype was seen ten or more times. This chain links TRBV29-1 with TRBJ1-3; no firm D call. Germline V gene lookup returns CDR1 SQVTM and CDR2 ANQGSEA. This CDR3 contains 12 residues. Trimming left V 6 bases short and J 3 bases short, with 9 bases between. The CDR3 sequence: CSVESFGNTIYF. CDR3 sequence (DNA): TGCAGCGTCGAATCTTTTGGAAACACCATATATTTT.

This clonotype is medium-sized (0.01 to 0.1%). The rearrangement joins TRBV12-3 or TRBV12-4 to TRBJ2-5; 7 nucleotides align to TRBD2. The CDR3 spans 14 residues. J lost 2 bases, V lost 3 bases, and 3 bases had no gene match. In DNA, the CDR3 is TGTGCCAGCAGTTTTCAAGCGGGGCAAGAGACCCAGTACTTC. Its translation is CASSFQAGQETQYF.

This clonotype occurred many times. The chain combines TRBV24-1 with TRBJ2-1; the D gene is possibly TRBD2 (6 bases). This CDR3 is built from 17 residues. CDR1 and CDR2 (germline): KGHDR, SFDVKD. Trimming took off 3 bases at V and 8 bases at J, with 22 bases between the two ends. CDR3 sequence (DNA): TGTGCCACCAGTGATCCAAGACTAGGACGCAGGAGGTATGAGCAGTTCTTC. This translates into CATSDPRLGRRRYEQFF.

This clonotype was observed many times. This sequence joins TRBV6-2 or TRBV6-3 and TRBJ2-3; TRBD2 matches 7 bases. After removal of 7 bases from V and 0 bases from J, the junction contained 13 bases not matched to a gene. The CDR3 has 17 residues. CDR1 is MNHEY and CDR2 is SVGEGT in the germline V gene. The CDR3 region is CASTQRWLAESTDTQYF. The CDR3 bases are TGTGCCAGCACTCAAAGGTGGCTAGCGGAAAGCACAGATACGCAGTATTTT.

In its sample, this clonotype was seen a few times. In nucleotides, the CDR3 is TGCAGTGTCTCGGGTGGAGGGGCCTGGAGTAAGGAGCAGTTCTTC. Amino acids: CSVSGGGAWSKEQFF. The chain links TRBV20-1 to TRBJ2-1, with D tentatively TRBD2 (6 bases). The V gene lost 7 bases and the J gene lost 10 bases, with 26 bases spanning the gap. The CDR3 covers 15 residues. The germline V gene has CDR1 DFQATT and CDR2 SNEGSKA (reference sequence).

This clonotype was picked up many times. J is TRBJ2-5 and V is TRBV20-1, with a weak D call TRBD1 (6 bases). The germline V gene encodes CDR1 DFQATT and CDR2 SNEGSKA (reference sequence). The germline V and J ends were trimmed by 0 bases and 3 bases, with 11 bases remaining between them. The CDR3 has 14 amino acids. This CDR3 is CSARDPGQKETQYF. The CDR3 DNA follows: TGCAGTGCTAGAGATCCTGGACAGAAAGAGACCCAGTACTTC.

On this clonotype: A much larger clonotype is one base distant, so this may be a read error. The chain couples TRBV6-2 or TRBV6-3 to TRBJ1-6, with unresolved D. Germline CDR1 reads MNHEY; CDR2 reads SVGEGT. V was pared by 4 bases and J by 12 bases, with 7 bases between. The CDR3 consists of 11 residues. CDR3: CASSFPGPLHF. In DNA form, the CDR3 reads TGTGCCAGCAGTTTCCCCGGACCCCTCCACTTT.

The rearrangement links TRBV24-1 to TRBJ2-1; the match to TRBD2 covers 11 bases. V gave up 4 bases and J gave up 8 bases; unmatched junction bases: 9. CDR3 length: 16 amino acids. CDR1 is KGHDR, CDR2 SFDVKD, per germline. The CDR3 DNA reads as TGTGCCACCAGTGAAGGACTAGCGGGCCGGGCCGATGAGCAGTTCTTC. Encoded protein: CATSEGLAGRADEQFF.

The chain couples TRBV18 to TRBJ1-1, with no clear D. The CDR3 runs 13 residues. V shed 6 bases and J shed 3 bases, with 11 bases lying between them. The germline V gene encodes CDR1 KGHSH and CDR2 LQKENI. The CDR3 DNA follows: TGTGCCAGCTCCAAGGCGGGTGACACTGAAGCTTTCTTT. Translating gives CASSKAGDTEAFF.

This clonotype was found many times. The chain employs TRBV2 and TRBJ1-5, with D maybe TRBD1 (5 bases). This CDR3 spans 16 amino acids. Looked up from germline, CDR1 is SNHLY and CDR2 is FYNNEI. Between the trimmed V and J ends, which lost 6 bases and 1 base, there was a span of 16 bases. This CDR3 is CASRLQGLTSNQPQHF. Here the CDR3 DNA reads TGTGCCAGCAGGCTCCAGGGACTAACGAGCAATCAGCCCCAGCATTTT. Full variable domain (remainder filled in from reference TRBV2 and TRBJ1-5): EPEVTQTPSHQVTQMGQEVILRCVPISNHLYFYWYRQILGQKVEFLVSFYNNEISEKSEIFDDQFSVERPDGSNFTLKIRSTKLEDSAMYFCASRLQGLTSNQPQHFGDGTRLSIL.

V gene TRBV5-4 combines with J gene TRBJ2-5, with TRBD2 matching over 10 bases. CDR1 and CDR2 from the germline V gene are SGHNT and YYREEE (reference sequence). Trimming at V came to 4 bases and at J to 5 bases, leaving 11 bases not matched to a gene. The CDR3 loop spans 16 amino acids. The CDR3 region has the DNA TGTGCCAGCAGCCCGCCCCTAGCGGGAGAACGGGAGACCCAGTACTTC. It translates to CASSPPLAGERETQYF.

This clonotype was seen many times. The DNA for the CDR3 is TGTGCCAGCAGCCTCCAGGGTAACTATGGCTACACCTTC. This sequence encodes CASSLQGNYGYTF. The chain combines TRBV7-2 with TRBJ1-2, with D possibly matching TRBD1 (5 bases). The CDR3 spans 13 residues. Trimming shortened V by 5 bases and J by 1 base, and 8 bases separated the two germline ends. Germline values: CDR1 SGHTA, CDR2 FQGNSA.

This clonotype is labeled as medium-sized (0.01 to 0.1%). V usage is TRBV5-1 and J usage is TRBJ2-7; D is undetermined. Germline-derived CDR1 and CDR2 are SGHRS and YFSETQ. Trimming took 4 bases from V and 3 from J, leaving 17 bases between them. CDR3 length: 15 amino acids. As DNA, the CDR3 is TGCGCCAGCAGCCTAGGTCACAGAGACCTCTACGAGCAGTACTTC. This sequence encodes CASSLGHRDLYEQYF.

This clonotype was recorded at least ten times. This sequence joins TRBV20-1 and TRBJ1-5; TRBD1 might be the D (6 bases). Germline V lookup: CDR1 DFQATT, CDR2 SNEGSKA (reference sequence). Trimming cost V 3 bases and J 4 bases, with 13 bases left between them. The CDR3 has 14 amino acids. The CDR3: CSASGGTLNQPQHF. The CDR3 DNA follows: TGCAGTGCTAGCGGAGGGACACTAAATCAGCCCCAGCATTTT.

This clonotype occurred a few times. V gene TRBV7-2 combines with J gene TRBJ2-1; 11 bases line up with TRBD2. This CDR3 spans 17 amino acids. V trimming: 4 bases; J trimming: 3 bases; junction bases outside the gene matches: 8. CDR1 and CDR2 (germline): SGHTA, FQGNSA. This CDR3 is CASSSRPGTSGYNEQFF. CDR3 nucleotides: TGTGCCAGCAGCTCCCGACCCGGGACTAGCGGCTACAATGAGCAGTTCTTC.

This clonotype was seen a handful of times. This rearrangement joins TRBV6-5 to TRBJ1-2; possible D gene TRBD1, 6 bases. Trimming removed 4 bases from V and 6 bases from J, with 18 bases in between. This CDR3 comprises 15 residues. CDR1 is MNHEY and CDR2 is SVGAGI in the germline V gene. CDR3 sequence reads: CASSFYRAEMDGYTF. The CDR3 nucleotides read TGTGCCAGCAGTTTTTACAGGGCAGAGATGGATGGCTACACCTTC.

This clonotype was observed many times. This chain links TRBV20-1 with TRBJ1-1; unclear D gene. Germline V gene lookup returns CDR1 DFQATT and CDR2 SNEGSKA (reference sequence). Between the trimmed V and J ends, which lost 0 bases and 5 bases, there was a span of 10 bases. This CDR3 has 13 amino acids. CDR3 sequence: CSARDTWGTEAFF. The CDR3 nucleotides are TGCAGTGCTAGAGATACATGGGGTACTGAAGCTTTCTTT.

This clonotype has at least ten counts. The V call is TRBV20-1, the J call TRBJ2-7; TRBD1 might be the D (6 bases). CDR1 is DFQATT and CDR2 is SNEGSKA in the germline V gene (reference sequence). This CDR3 has 15 residues. Trimming took off 0 bases at V and 2 bases at J, with 14 bases between the two ends. The CDR3 DNA sequence: TGCAGTGCTAGAGATGAGGGGAAGGGGGCCTACGAGCAGTACTTC. This translates into CSARDEGKGAYEQYF.